These 29 T cell receptor beta chains originate from one sample sequenced in a study of memory CD4+ T cells and cytomegalovirus serostatus. The sort gate was single viable CD3+CD4+CD8-CD45RO+ cells for memory CD4+ T cells. The assay was immunoSEQ multiplex PCR, and TCRdb's table has in-frame clones only and misses some. The sample carries over 75,000 clones, 75% to 85% recorded once. Material for sequencing was memory CD4+ T cells from blood. The receptors were gathered from an adult in good health and CMV-seropositive.

V usage is TRBV21-1 and J usage is TRBJ2-2; no check of the table's D call, TRBD1, against the DNA was made. TRBV21-1 is described as a pseudogene. The CDR3 is 14 residues long. For the CDR3, the DNA is TGTGCCAGCAGCACTGTGGGCAGGGCCGGGGAGCTGTTTTTT. Amino acids: CASSTVGRAGELFF.

The rearrangement uses TRBV2 and TRBJ1-3, with D hard to call. Germline V gene sequence: CDR1 SNHLY, CDR2 FYNNEI. V was cut by 3 bases and J by 3 bases, with 9 bases left in between. This CDR3 spans 14 amino acids. The CDR3 DNA sequence: TGTGCCAGCAGTGATAGAGGCATTGGAAACACCATATATTTT. This encodes CASSDRGIGNTIYF.

The chain combines TRBV5-4 with TRBJ2-5, with D uncertain. V dropped 0 bases and J dropped 1 base, with 10 bases sitting between them. This CDR3 region has 15 residues. The germline V gene encodes CDR1 SGHNT and CDR2 YYREEE (reference sequence). The CDR3 protein is CASSLGQLSQETQYF. CDR3 DNA: TGTGCCAGCAGCTTGGGCCAACTATCCCAAGAGACCCAGTACTTC.

This clone was seen a few times. The chain couples TRBV11-3 to TRBJ2-3, with TRBD1 matching over 8 bases. The junction had 2 bases not matched to a gene; V was cut back by 2 bases and J by 7 bases. Looked up from germline, CDR1 is SGHNT and CDR2 is YENEEA. This CDR3 comprises 13 residues. The CDR3 coding sequence is TGTGCCAGCAGCTTACAGGGGGCACATACGCAGTATTTT. This codes for CASSLQGAHTQYF.

This clone was seen a handful of times. The chain combines TRBV6-1 with TRBJ2-7, with a possible D match to TRBD1 (6 bases). The CDR3 has 14 amino acids. Germline V gene data show CDR1 as MNHNS and CDR2 as SASEGT. The V gene lost 4 bases and the J gene lost 0 bases, with 10 bases spanning the gap. The CDR3 DNA reads as TGTGCCAGCAGTGGCCAGGGGAGCTCCTACGAGCAGTACTTC. Translation: CASSGQGSSYEQYF.

This chain links TRBV6-1 with TRBJ1-3, with D perhaps matching TRBD1 (6 bases). CDR3 length equals 15 residues. Germline V gene sequence: CDR1 MNHNS, CDR2 SASEGT. V lost 7 bases and J lost 3, with 16 bases in between. The CDR3 reads CASMRWTANGNTIYF. The CDR3 nucleotides are TGTGCCAGCATGCGCTGGACAGCGAATGGAAACACCATATATTTT.

As to this clone: One end of the junction does not line up with germline, which may come from a read error. The rearrangement uses TRBV7-7 and TRBJ2-1, with 11 bases aligning to TRBD2. Germline assignment: CDR1 SSHAT and CDR2 FNYEAQ (reference sequence). The CDR3 sequence is 13 residues long. The CDR3 nucleotides read TGTGCTAGCAGCTTAGCGGGGGGGGATGAGCAGTTCTTC. Its protein product is CASSLAGGDEQFF. The complete variable domain, with remaining parts taken from reference TRBV7-7 and TRBJ2-1, reads GAGVSQSPRYKVTKRGQDVTLRCDPISSHATLYWYQQALGQGPEFLTYFNYEAQPDKSGLPSDRFSAERPEGSISTLTIQRTEQRDSAMYRCASSLAGGDEQFFGPGTRLTVL.

The chain links TRBV19 to TRBJ2-7; the match to TRBD1 covers 9 bases. Germline V gene sequence: CDR1 LNHDA, CDR2 SQIVND (reference sequence). There are 15 residues in the CDR3. V was clipped by 3 bases and J by 3 bases; unmatched bases: 6. CDR3 DNA: TGTGCCAGTAGTATGCGACAGGGGGACGTCTACGAGCAGTACTTC. It yields the protein CASSMRQGDVYEQYF.

With respect to this clone: The sample contains more than one DNA sequence encoding this CDR3. The CDR3 here is CASSLGTPRDTQYF. In DNA form, the CDR3 reads TGTGCCAGCAGCCTCGGGACTCCCCGCGATACGCAGTATTTT. The V gene is TRBV11-2, the J gene TRBJ2-3, with D tentatively TRBD2 (6 bases). Trimming shortened V by 5 bases and J by 6 bases, and 15 bases separated the two germline ends. Germline CDR1 and CDR2: SGHAT and FQNNGV. This CDR3 region has 14 residues.

The chain recombines TRBV19 with TRBJ1-2; D may be TRBD1 (5 bases). V was pared by 5 bases and J by 4 bases, with 11 bases between. Germline CDR1 is LNHDA and CDR2 is SQIVND (reference sequence). CDR3 length equals 13 residues. The CDR3 loop is CASSPQGAYGYTF. The CDR3 DNA reads as TGTGCCAGTAGTCCCCAGGGTGCCTATGGCTACACCTTC.

Details on this clone: The junction departs from germline at one end; a sequencing error may be responsible. The J gene is TRBJ2-7, the V gene TRBV7-2, with unresolved D. This CDR3 region has 12 residues. Germline CDR1 SGHTA, CDR2 FQGNSA. CDR3 bases: TGTGCCAGCAGCTCCAGGCTAGGGCCTCGGGTCTTC. It specifies CASSSRLGPRVF.

This chain joins TRBV11-1 and TRBJ2-7; D tentatively fits TRBD1 or TRBD2 (5 bases each). CDR3 size: 14 residues. V dropped 6 bases and J dropped 4 bases, with 16 bases sitting between them. Germline values: CDR1 SGHAT, CDR2 FQDESV (reference sequence). CDR3 region: CASRRGDERYEQYF. CDR3 nucleotide sequence: TGTGCCAGCAGGCGTGGGGACGAAAGATACGAGCAGTACTTC.

V and J are TRBV6-6 and TRBJ1-5; TRBD1 matches at 7 bases. Germline V gene lookup returns CDR1 MNHNY and CDR2 SVGAGI (reference sequence). Trimming at V came to 6 bases and at J to 3 bases, leaving 8 bases not matched to a gene. The CDR3 runs 15 residues. DNA for the CDR3: TGTGCCAGCAGAAGTGCCGGGACAGCCAATCAGCCCCAGCATTTT. Its protein product is CASRSAGTANQPQHF.

This sequence joins TRBV7-3 and TRBJ2-7, with D possibly TRBD1 on 6 matching bases. Germline CDR1 is SGHTA and CDR2 is FQGTGA. Trimming pared 6 bases from V and 2 bases from J, leaving 14 bases between. This CDR3 region has 14 residues. The CDR3 coding sequence is TGTGCCAGCAGTACCGGACAGCCTCCCTACGAGCAGTACTTC. Encoded protein: CASSTGQPPYEQYF.

The count of this clone is one. The rearrangement uses TRBV18 and TRBJ1-1; TRBD1 might be the D (6 bases). Trimming removed 4 bases at V and 0 bases at J, with 18 bases between. The germline V gene has CDR1 KGHSH and CDR2 LQKENI. This CDR3 has 17 residues. The CDR3 region is CASSRTPTGAMNTEAFF. The CDR3 nucleotides read TGTGCCAGCTCACGTACCCCGACAGGAGCTATGAACACTGAAGCTTTCTTT.

This clone was detected only once. The chain employs TRBV10-3 and TRBJ1-2, with 9 bases identical to TRBD1. CDR3 length: 12 amino acids. Per germline, CDR1 ENHRY and CDR2 SYGVKD. J lost 6 bases, V lost 7 bases, and 3 bases had no gene match. CDR3 residues: CAIKGQGDGYTF. The CDR3 coding sequence is TGTGCCATCAAGGGACAGGGCGATGGCTACACCTTC.

This clone was seen more than once but under ten times. V is TRBV11-1 and J is TRBJ2-5; possibly TRBD2 for D (6 bases). The V gene lost 3 bases and the J gene lost 4 bases, with 18 bases spanning the gap. Germline V gives CDR1 SGHAT, CDR2 FQDESV (reference sequence). The length of the CDR3 is 16 residues. CDR3: CASSFRSGARGETQYF. DNA of the CDR3: TGTGCCAGCAGCTTTCGGTCAGGAGCGCGGGGAGAGACCCAGTACTTC.

The V call is TRBV2, the J call TRBJ1-3; possible D gene TRBD1, 5 bases. The CDR3 extends over 12 amino acids. Per the germline V gene, CDR1 is SNHLY and CDR2 is FYNNEI. Trimming shortened V by 4 bases and J by 8 bases, and 9 bases separated the two germline ends. As DNA, the CDR3 is TGTGCCAGCAGTGCGGGGGGGGACACCATATATTTT. Protein sequence: CASSAGGDTIYF.

The chain couples TRBV6-5 to TRBJ2-7; possibly TRBD1 for D (6 bases). Looked up from germline, CDR1 is MNHEY and CDR2 is SVGAGI. Trimming removed 6 bases from V and 3 bases from J, with 15 bases in between. The CDR3 loop spans 14 amino acids. In nucleotides, the CDR3 is TGTGCCAGCAGCAGAAGCCGGGACAACTACGAGCAGTACTTC. Its translation: CASSRSRDNYEQYF.

The chain employs TRBV5-1 and TRBJ1-2; 8 nucleotides agree with TRBD1. In germline, CDR1 is SGHRS, CDR2 YFSETQ. J lost 6 bases, V lost 4 bases, and 8 bases had no gene match. CDR3 length: 14 amino acids. CDR3 sequence: CASSPGQEKDGYTF. Here the CDR3 DNA reads TGCGCCAGCAGCCCGGGACAGGAGAAGGATGGCTACACCTTC.

This clone was observed a single time. The rearrangement joins TRBV28 to TRBJ1-3; D is unclear. The CDR3 runs 18 residues. Germline V gene sequence: CDR1 MDHEN, CDR2 SYDVKM. Trimming stripped 3 bases from V and 0 bases from J, with 18 bases between. The CDR3 DNA sequence: TGTGCCAGCAGTTTCTCCTCCCTCGGACCCAGCTCTGGAAACACCATATATTTT. This codes for CASSFSSLGPSSGNTIYF.

Remarks on this clone: Other DNA sequences in the sample encode the same CDR3. The genes are TRBV7-9 and TRBJ1-4; 9 bases line up with TRBD1. This CDR3 has 15 amino acids. Unmatched junction bases numbered 7, after V lost 3 bases and J lost 8 bases. Per the germline V gene, CDR1 is SEHNR and CDR2 is FQNEAQ (reference sequence). The CDR3 here is CASSFTGGENEKLFF. CDR3 sequence (DNA): TGTGCCAGCAGCTTCACAGGGGGCGAAAACGAAAAACTGTTTTTT.

V is TRBV10-2 and J is TRBJ2-7, with a tentative D call TRBD1 (5 bases). V lost 3 bases and J 0 bases, leaving 12 bases between the germline ends. CDR1 WSHSY and CDR2 SAAADI come from the germline V gene. This CDR3 has 15 amino acids. The CDR3 nucleotides read TGCGCCAGCAGTGAAGGGGCCAGCAGCTCCTACGAGCAGTACTTC. Translating gives CASSEGASSSYEQYF.

This clone showed up just once. DNA for the CDR3: TGTGCCAGCAGCTCAGGGACAGTGGCGGGAGAGACCCAGTACTTC. Its translation: CASSSGTVAGETQYF. This chain joins TRBV11-3 and TRBJ2-5; 7 bases line up with TRBD1. Germline V lookup: CDR1 SGHNT, CDR2 YENEEA. The CDR3 spans 15 residues. V was pared by 4 bases and J by 4 bases, with 9 bases of the junction left unmatched.

CDR3 region: CASSLGQGYGYTF. As DNA, the CDR3 is TGTGCCAGCAGCTTAGGGCAGGGCTATGGCTACACCTTC. The gene calls are TRBV7-2 and TRBJ1-2, with a tentative D call TRBD1 (5 bases). The V end lost 1 base, the J end lost 4 bases, and 7 bases lay between the germline ends. The CDR3 is 13 residues long. Per germline, CDR1 SGHTA and CDR2 FQGNSA.

The rearrangement joins TRBV11-3 to TRBJ2-1; tentatively, D is TRBD1 (6 bases). Between the trimmed V and J ends, which lost 5 bases and 4 bases, there was a span of 6 bases. The CDR3 consists of 12 residues. Germline CDR1 reads SGHNT; CDR2 reads YENEEA. CDR3 in amino acids: CASSQGYNEQFF. The CDR3 DNA sequence: TGTGCCAGCAGCCAGGGGTACAATGAGCAGTTCTTC.

The genes are TRBV7-2 and TRBJ2-3, with TRBD2 as a possible D gene (5 bases). The CDR3 loop spans 14 amino acids. The ends were cut back, 4 bases at V and 1 base at J, with 9 bases in the middle. From germline, CDR1 is SGHTA and CDR2 FQGNSA. The CDR3 DNA is TGTGCCAGCAGCTCCGGGGTCGGCACAGATACGCAGTATTTT. Its protein is CASSSGVGTDTQYF.

The sample holds a few counts of this clone. The gene calls are TRBV6-4 and TRBJ2-2; unclear D gene. V shed 6 bases and J shed 2 bases, with 7 bases lying between them. CDR3 size: 13 residues. Germline assignment: CDR1 MRHNA and CDR2 SNTAGT. The CDR3 DNA follows: TGTGCCAGCAGCGCCGGCAACACCGGGGAGCTGTTTTTT. Amino acid sequence: CASSAGNTGELFF.

This sequence joins TRBV5-1 and TRBJ2-5; 9 bases line up with TRBD1. CDR1 and CDR2 (germline): SGHRS, YFSETQ. V gave up 4 bases and J gave up 7 bases; unmatched junction bases: 8. The CDR3 loop spans 14 amino acids. CDR3: CASSGGTGLRTQYF. CDR3 sequence (DNA): TGCGCCAGCAGCGGCGGGACAGGGCTACGGACCCAGTACTTC.